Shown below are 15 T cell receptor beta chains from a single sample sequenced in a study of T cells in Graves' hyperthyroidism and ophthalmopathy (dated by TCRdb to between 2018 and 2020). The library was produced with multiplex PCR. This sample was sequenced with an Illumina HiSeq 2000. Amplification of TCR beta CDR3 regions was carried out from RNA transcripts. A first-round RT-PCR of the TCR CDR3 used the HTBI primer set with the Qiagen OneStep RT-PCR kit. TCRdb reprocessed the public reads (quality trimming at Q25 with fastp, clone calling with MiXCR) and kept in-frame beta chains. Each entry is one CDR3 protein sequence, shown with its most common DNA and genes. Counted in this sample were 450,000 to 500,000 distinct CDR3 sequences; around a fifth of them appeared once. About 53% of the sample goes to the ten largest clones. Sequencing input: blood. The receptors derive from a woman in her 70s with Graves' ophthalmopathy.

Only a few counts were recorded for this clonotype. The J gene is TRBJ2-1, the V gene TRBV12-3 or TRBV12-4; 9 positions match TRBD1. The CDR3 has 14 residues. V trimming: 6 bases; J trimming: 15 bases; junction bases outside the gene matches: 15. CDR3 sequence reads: CASRYRGQASQWFF. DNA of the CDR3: TGTGCCAGCAGATACAGGGGGCAGGCTTCCCAATGGTTCTTC.

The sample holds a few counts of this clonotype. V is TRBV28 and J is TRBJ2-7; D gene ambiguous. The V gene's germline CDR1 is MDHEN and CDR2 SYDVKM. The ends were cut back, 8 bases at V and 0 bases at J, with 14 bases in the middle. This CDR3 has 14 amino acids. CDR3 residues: CASSPQTSSYEQYF. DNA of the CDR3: TGTGCCAGCTCACCACAGACGAGCTCCTACGAGCAGTACTTC.

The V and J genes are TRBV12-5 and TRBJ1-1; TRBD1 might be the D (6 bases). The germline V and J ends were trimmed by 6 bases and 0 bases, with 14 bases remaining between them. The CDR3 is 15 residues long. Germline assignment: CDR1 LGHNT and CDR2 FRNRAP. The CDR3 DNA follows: TGTGCTAGTGGGAGACACAGGGATATGAACACTGAAGCTTTCTTT. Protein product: CASGRHRDMNTEAFF.

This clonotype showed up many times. The CDR3 sequence: CASSFRVGSNQPQHF. CDR3 DNA: TGTGCCAGCAGTTTTCGGGTTGGGAGTAATCAGCCCCAGCATTTT. This sequence joins TRBV12-3 or TRBV12-4 and TRBJ1-5; no clear D. Trimming stripped 3 bases from V and 4 bases from J, with 13 bases between. This CDR3 region has 15 residues.

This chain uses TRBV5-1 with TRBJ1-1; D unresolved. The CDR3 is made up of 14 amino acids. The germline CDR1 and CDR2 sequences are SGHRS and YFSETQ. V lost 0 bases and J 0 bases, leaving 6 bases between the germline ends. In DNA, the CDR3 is TGCGCCAGCAGCTTGGCCGCGTTGAACACTGAAGCTTTCTTT. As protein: CASSLAALNTEAFF.

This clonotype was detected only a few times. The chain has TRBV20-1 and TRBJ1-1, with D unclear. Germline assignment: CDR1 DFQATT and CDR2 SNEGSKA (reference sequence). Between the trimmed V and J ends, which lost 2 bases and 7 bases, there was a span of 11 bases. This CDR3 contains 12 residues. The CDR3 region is CSARWVSGEAFF. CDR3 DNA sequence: TGCAGTGCTAGATGGGTCTCGGGTGAAGCTTTCTTT.

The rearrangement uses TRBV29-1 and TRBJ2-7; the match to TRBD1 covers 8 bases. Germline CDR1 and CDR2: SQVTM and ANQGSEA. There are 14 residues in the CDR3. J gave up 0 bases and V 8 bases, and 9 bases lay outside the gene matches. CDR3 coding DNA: TGCAGCCTTCCCGGGGACAGGATCTCCTACGAGCAGTACTTC. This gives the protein CSLPGDRISYEQYF.

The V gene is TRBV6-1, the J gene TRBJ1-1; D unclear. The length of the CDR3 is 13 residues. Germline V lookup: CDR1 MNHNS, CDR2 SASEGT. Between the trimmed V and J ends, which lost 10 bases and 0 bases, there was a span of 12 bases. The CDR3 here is CATHAIMNTEAFF. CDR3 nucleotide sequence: TGTGCCACTCACGCGATCATGAACACTGAAGCTTTCTTT.

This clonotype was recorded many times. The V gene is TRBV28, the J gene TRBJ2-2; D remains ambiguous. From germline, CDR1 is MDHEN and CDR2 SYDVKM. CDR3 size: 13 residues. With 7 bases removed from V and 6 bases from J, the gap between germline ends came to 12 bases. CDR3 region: CASTMVGSGELFF. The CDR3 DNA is TGTGCCAGCACCATGGTGGGGTCCGGGGAGCTGTTTTTT.

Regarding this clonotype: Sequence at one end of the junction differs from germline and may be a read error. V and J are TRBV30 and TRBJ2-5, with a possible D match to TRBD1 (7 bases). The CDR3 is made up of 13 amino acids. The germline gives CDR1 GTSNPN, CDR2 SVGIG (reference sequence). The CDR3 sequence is CTWSSGGPETQYF. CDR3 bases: TGTACCTGGAGCTCAGGGGGGCCTGAGACCCAGTACTTC.

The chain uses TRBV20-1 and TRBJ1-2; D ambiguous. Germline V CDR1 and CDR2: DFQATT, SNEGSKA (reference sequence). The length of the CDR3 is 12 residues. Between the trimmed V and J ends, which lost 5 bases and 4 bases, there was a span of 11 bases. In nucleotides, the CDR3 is TGCAGTGCTCCAGACGGGCTCTATGGCTACACCTTC. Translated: CSAPDGLYGYTF.

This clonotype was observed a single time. The CDR3 nucleotides read TGCAGTGCTAAGGGACTAGCGGACGGGGAGCTGTTTTTT. It encodes CSAKGLADGELFF. The V call is TRBV20-1, the J call TRBJ2-2; 11 bases line up with TRBD2. V shed 4 bases and J 7 bases; nucleotides not matched to a gene: 2. The CDR3 totals 13 residues. Germline V lookup: CDR1 DFQATT, CDR2 SNEGSKA (reference sequence).

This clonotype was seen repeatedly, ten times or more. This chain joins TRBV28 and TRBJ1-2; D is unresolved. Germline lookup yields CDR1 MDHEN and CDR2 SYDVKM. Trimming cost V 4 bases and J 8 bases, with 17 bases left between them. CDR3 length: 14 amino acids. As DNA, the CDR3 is TGTGCCAGCAGTTCCGCGGCACGATCGCCCGGCTACACCTTC. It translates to CASSSAARSPGYTF.

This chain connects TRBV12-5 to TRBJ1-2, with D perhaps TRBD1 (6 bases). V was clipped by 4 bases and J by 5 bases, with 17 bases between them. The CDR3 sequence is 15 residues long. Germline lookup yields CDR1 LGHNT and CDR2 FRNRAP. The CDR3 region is CASGSYRDKHYGYTF. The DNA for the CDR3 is TGTGCTAGTGGTTCATACAGGGATAAACATTATGGCTACACCTTC.

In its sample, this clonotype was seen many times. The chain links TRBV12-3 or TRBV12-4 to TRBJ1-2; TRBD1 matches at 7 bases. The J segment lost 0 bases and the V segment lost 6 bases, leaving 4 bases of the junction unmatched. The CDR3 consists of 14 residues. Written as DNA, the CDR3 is TGTGCCAGCAGCGACAGGGCCTCTAACTATGGCTACACCTTC. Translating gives CASSDRASNYGYTF.